These 28 T cell receptor beta chains were all obtained from the same sample, sequenced in a study of blood T cell repertoires in COVID-19. Sequencing used immunoSEQ multiplex PCR; TCRdb keeps in-frame clones, though not all of them. The table has roughly 250,000 clones, around 82% seen once. Sequenced: peripheral blood. These receptors originate from an elderly woman with active or convalescent COVID-19.

The chain recombines TRBV18 with TRBJ2-5; possible D gene TRBD1, 5 bases. CDR1 and CDR2 from the germline V gene are KGHSH and LQKENI. CDR3 size: 14 residues. V was clipped by 2 bases and J by 5 bases, with 12 bases between them. The CDR3 loop is CASSPVDSRETQYF. The CDR3 nucleotides are TGTGCCAGCTCACCAGTCGACAGTCGGGAGACCCAGTACTTC.

CDR3 bases: TGTGCCACTCGGGGGACCGGGGCCAACGTCCTGACTTTC. Its protein product is CATRGTGANVLTF. This chain links TRBV19 with TRBJ2-6; tentative D call: TRBD2 (6 bases). Germline V gene lookup returns CDR1 LNHDA and CDR2 SQIVND (reference sequence). The CDR3 consists of 13 residues. V was cut by 10 bases and J by 4 bases, with 11 bases left in between.

This chain uses TRBV5-1 with TRBJ1-2; no definite D call. Trimming took off 0 bases at V and 6 bases at J, with 15 bases between the two ends. Germline V gene sequence: CDR1 SGHRS, CDR2 YFSETQ. CDR3 size: 15 residues. The CDR3 nucleotides read TGCGCCAGCAGCTTGGCCAACGGCGGAGGGAATGGCTACACCTTC. Its protein is CASSLANGGGNGYTF. Variable domain in full (rest from reference TRBV5-1 and TRBJ1-2): KAGVTQTPRYLIKTRGQQVTLSCSPISGHRSVSWYQQTPGQGLQFLFEYFSETQRNKGNFPGRFSGRQFSNSRSEMNVSTLELGDSALYLCASSLANGGGNGYTFGSGTRLTVV.

This chain uses TRBV3-1 (or the pseudogene TRBV3-2) with TRBJ1-1; D gene unclear. In germline, CDR1 is LGHDT, CDR2 YNNKEL (reference sequence). The CDR3 is 13 residues long. V was clipped by 7 bases and J by 4 bases, with 13 bases between them. CDR3 bases: TGTGCCAGCACGACGGGTATTGCCACTGAAGCTTTCTTT. Protein: CASTTGIATEAFF.

The V call is TRBV2, the J call TRBJ1-1; 11 nucleotides align to TRBD1. V shed 6 bases, J shed 0 bases, and the junction held 9 bases outside the gene matches. The germline CDR1 and CDR2 sequences are SNHLY and FYNNEI. The CDR3 consists of 17 residues. The CDR3 coding sequence is TGTGCCAGCAGGTCGGTGAAGGACAGGGGGCTGAACACTGAAGCTTTCTTT. This gives the protein CASRSVKDRGLNTEAFF.

The chain recombines TRBV5-6 with TRBJ1-6, with D unresolved. The germline gives CDR1 SGHDT, CDR2 YYEEEE. The CDR3 loop spans 16 amino acids. V was shortened by 0 bases and J by 1 base, with 8 bases between the two germline ends. Written as DNA, the CDR3 is TGTGCCAGCAGCTTGGACGGAGGTTCCTATAATTCACCCCTCCACTTT. This translates into CASSLDGGSYNSPLHF.

The rearrangement joins TRBV9 to TRBJ1-6, with 8 bases lining up with TRBD1. The ends lost 3 bases at V and 6 bases at J; junction bases unmatched: 2. CDR1 and CDR2 from the germline V gene are SGDLS and YYNGEE. CDR3 length: 14 residues. The CDR3 spells CASSADRANSPLHF. CDR3 bases: TGTGCCAGCAGCGCGGACAGGGCTAATTCACCCCTCCACTTT. Full variable domain (outside the CDR3, taken from reference TRBV9 and TRBJ1-6): DSGVTQTPKHLITATGQRVTLRCSPRSGDLSVYWYQQSLDQGLQFLIQYYNGEERAKGNILERFSAQQFPDLHSELNLSSLELGDSALYFCASSADRANSPLHFGNGTRLTVT.

The genes are TRBV12-2 and TRBJ2-7; the table's D gene call, TRBD1, was not cross checked with the DNA. TRBV12-2 is tagged as a pseudogene. CDR3 size: 11 residues. Written as DNA, the CDR3 is TGTGCAAGTCGCGACAGATACGAGCAGTACTTC. Translated: CASRDRYEQYF.

In its sample, this clone was seen a few times. V and J are TRBV5-1 and TRBJ1-1; D is ambiguous. The V end lost 4 bases, the J end lost 4 bases, and 20 bases lay between the germline ends. CDR3 length: 16 amino acids. Germline assignment: CDR1 SGHRS and CDR2 YFSETQ. The CDR3 protein is CASSLLGPRVGTEAFF. DNA for the CDR3: TGCGCCAGCAGCCTGCTAGGGCCGCGGGTGGGCACTGAAGCTTTCTTT. Full variable domain (missing parts from reference TRBV5-1 and TRBJ1-1): KAGVTQTPRYLIKTRGQQVTLSCSPISGHRSVSWYQQTPGQGLQFLFEYFSETQRNKGNFPGRFSGRQFSNSRSEMNVSTLELGDSALYLCASSLLGPRVGTEAFFGQGTRLTVV.

The rearrangement links TRBV20-1 to TRBJ2-5; tentatively, D is TRBD2 (6 bases). The V end lost 3 bases, the J end lost 5 bases, and 22 bases lay between the germline ends. The CDR3 totals 16 residues. Looked up from germline, CDR1 is DFQATT and CDR2 is SNEGSKA (reference sequence). The CDR3 loop is CSASPRERLPWETQYF. CDR3 coding DNA: TGCAGTGCTAGTCCTCGGGAGCGGCTACCATGGGAGACCCAGTACTTC.

J is TRBJ1-2 and V is TRBV3-1 (or the pseudogene TRBV3-2), with 7 bases aligning to TRBD1. V lost 4 bases, J lost 4 bases, and 12 bases stayed unmatched. The germline CDR1 and CDR2 sequences are LGHDT and YNNKEL (reference sequence). This CDR3 has 16 residues. Here the CDR3 reads CASSRLTGEWGYGYTF. The CDR3 bases are TGTGCCAGCAGCCGACTTACAGGGGAGTGGGGCTATGGCTACACCTTC.

This clone came up a few times. This rearrangement joins TRBV2 to TRBJ1-4, with D possibly matching TRBD1 (6 bases). CDR3 size: 16 residues. Germline V gives CDR1 SNHLY, CDR2 FYNNEI. V shed 8 bases and J shed 4 bases, with 20 bases lying between them. The CDR3 region is CASGVAIRQVNEKLFF. DNA of the CDR3: TGTGCCAGCGGAGTGGCAATTCGACAGGTTAATGAAAAACTGTTTTTT.

V usage is TRBV18 and J usage is TRBJ1-5; the D is unclear. CDR3 size: 14 residues. Germline loops: CDR1 KGHSH, CDR2 LQKENI. Trimming shortened V by 2 bases and J by 1 base, and 6 bases separated the two germline ends. The CDR3 sequence: CASSPELSNQPQHF. CDR3 nucleotides: TGTGCCAGCTCACCAGAGTTGAGCAATCAGCCCCAGCATTTT.

The chain links TRBV10-3 to TRBJ1-1, with unresolved D. V lost 10 bases to trimming and J lost 3 bases, with 15 bases between them. This CDR3 has 13 residues. Germline V gene sequence: CDR1 ENHRY, CDR2 SYGVKD. The CDR3 DNA reads TGTGCCACTGCCCTTGCGAGGGACACTGAAGCTTTCTTT. It codes for CATALARDTEAFF.

This clone was detected a few times. V is TRBV5-4 and J is TRBJ1-6; TRBD1 matches at 7 bases. The germline gives CDR1 SGHNT, CDR2 YYREEE (reference sequence). V gave up 3 bases and J gave up 9 bases; unmatched junction bases: 6. The CDR3 is 14 amino acids. The CDR3 reads CASSSEQGSSPLHF. CDR3 nucleotides: TGTGCCAGCAGCTCCGAACAGGGGAGTTCACCCCTCCACTTT.

V gene TRBV5-1 combines with J gene TRBJ1-5; no definite D call. The CDR3 loop spans 15 amino acids. The V gene's germline CDR1 is SGHRS and CDR2 YFSETQ. V shed 2 bases and J shed 0 bases, with 9 bases lying between them. Here the CDR3 DNA reads TGCGCCAGCAGCTTATATGGAGATAGCAATCAGCCCCAGCATTTT. Encoded protein: CASSLYGDSNQPQHF.

V is TRBV10-1 and J is TRBJ1-1; the match to TRBD1 covers 7 bases. Germline V CDR1 and CDR2: WNHNN, SYGVQD (reference sequence). There are 14 residues in the CDR3. V lost 5 bases to trimming and J lost 1 base; unmatched junction nucleotides: 4. The CDR3 reads CASSFDRANTEAFF. The CDR3 DNA is TGCGCCAGCAGTTTCGACAGGGCGAACACTGAAGCTTTCTTT.

The CDR3 loop reads CSGRQVGNEQFF. CDR3 nucleotides: TGCAGCGGTCGACAGGTCGGAAATGAGCAGTTCTTC. The J gene is TRBJ2-1, the V gene TRBV29-1; D may be TRBD1 (6 bases). Germline V gene sequence: CDR1 SQVTM, CDR2 ANQGSEA. The CDR3 consists of 12 residues. V dropped 7 bases and J dropped 7 bases, with 14 bases sitting between them.

This clone was counted only a few times. V usage is TRBV7-9 and J usage is TRBJ2-1; 11 bases map to TRBD2. Germline assignment: CDR1 SEHNR and CDR2 FQNEAQ (reference sequence). The CDR3 runs 16 residues. The J segment lost 4 bases and the V segment lost 3 bases, leaving 5 bases of the junction unmatched. The CDR3 DNA reads TGTGCCAGCAGCTTCTTCGGGACTAGCGGATACAATGAGCAGTTCTTC. Translation gives CASSFFGTSGYNEQFF.

J is TRBJ1-3 and V is TRBV12-3 or TRBV12-4; D not resolved. This CDR3 is built from 11 residues. V dropped 3 bases and J dropped 8 bases, with 5 bases sitting between them. This CDR3 reads CASSFSDTIYF. The CDR3 nucleotides read TGTGCCAGCAGTTTTTCCGACACCATATATTTT.

CDR3 coding DNA: TGTGCCAGCAGCCAAGGACAGGAGCAAGAGACCCAGTACTTC. Protein: CASSQGQEQETQYF. This chain uses TRBV3-1 (or the pseudogene TRBV3-2) with TRBJ2-5; the D gene is possibly TRBD1 (6 bases). V lost 1 base, J lost 2 bases, and 8 bases lay in between. The CDR3 sequence is 14 residues long. CDR1 LGHDT and CDR2 YNNKEL come from the germline V gene (reference sequence).

This chain joins TRBV19 and TRBJ1-1; D gene ambiguous. V lost 5 bases, J lost 5 bases, and 15 bases lay in between. Germline V gene data show CDR1 as LNHDA and CDR2 as SQIVND (reference sequence). The CDR3 sequence is 14 residues long. Here the CDR3 DNA reads TGTGCCAGTAGTTCTTCTTACTCGGGTACTGAAGCTTTCTTT. This codes for CASSSSYSGTEAFF. Supplemented by reference TRBV19 and TRBJ1-1, the full variable domain reads DGGITQSPKYLFRKEGQNVTLSCEQNLNHDAMYWYRQDPGQGLRLIYYSQIVNDFQKGDIAEGYSVSREKKESFPLTVTSAQKNPTAFYLCASSSSYSGTEAFFGQGTRLTVV.

This clone was recorded only once. This chain uses TRBV29-1 with TRBJ2-7; a weak D match, TRBD1 (6 bases). The CDR3 is made up of 15 amino acids. The V and J ends lost 6 bases and 9 bases respectively, with 27 bases between them. Germline V gene data show CDR1 as SQVTM and CDR2 as ANQGSEA. CDR3 coding DNA: TGCAGCGTGGCCGGGACAACCGACTCTTCTCTGGGGCAGTACTTC. This sequence encodes CSVAGTTDSSLGQYF.

This clone was recorded once. The chain is built from TRBV28 and TRBJ1-2, with D hard to call. The CDR3 has 13 residues. The V and J ends lost 8 bases and 5 bases respectively, with 15 bases between them. Per the germline V gene, CDR1 is MDHEN and CDR2 is SYDVKM. CDR3 in amino acids: CASLDNKFYGYTF. The CDR3 nucleotides read TGTGCCAGCTTAGACAATAAATTTTATGGCTACACCTTC.

CDR3 residues: CASSLASSSYNEQFF. The CDR3 DNA reads TGCGCCAGCAGCTTGGCTTCCAGCTCCTACAATGAGCAGTTCTTC. The J gene is TRBJ2-1, the V gene TRBV5-1; D is ambiguous. The V end was cut by 0 bases, the J end by 0 bases, with 7 bases between. The CDR3 sequence is 15 residues long. Germline CDR1 is SGHRS and CDR2 is YFSETQ.

DNA of the CDR3: TGCAGCGTTGTAGAGTCAGATGGCCAGCCCCAGCATTTT. Protein: CSVVESDGQPQHF. The chain is built from TRBV29-1 and TRBJ1-5; D gene unclear. The CDR3 contains 13 residues. Germline CDR1 SQVTM, CDR2 ANQGSEA. V was shortened by 4 bases and J by 7 bases, with 14 bases between the two germline ends.

The V call is TRBV5-1, the J call TRBJ2-2, with 10 positions matching TRBD1. This CDR3 has 14 amino acids. The germline CDR1 and CDR2 sequences are SGHRS and YFSETQ. The trim removed 7 bases at V and 4 bases at J, leaving 4 bases unmatched. The CDR3 loop is CASARQGATGELFF. Here the CDR3 DNA reads TGCGCCAGCGCGAGACAGGGGGCCACCGGGGAGCTGTTTTTT.

The chain joins TRBV2 to TRBJ1-3; maybe TRBD1 (5 bases). The CDR3 runs 15 residues. CDR1 is SNHLY and CDR2 is FYNNEI in the germline V gene. Between the trimmed V and J ends, which lost 0 bases and 4 bases, there was a span of 10 bases. The CDR3 region is CASSEARGSGNTIYF. CDR3 bases: TGTGCCAGCAGTGAAGCGCGGGGGTCGGGAAACACCATATATTTT.